One and the same sample provided the 14 T cell receptor beta chains below, sequenced in a study of response to subunit inactivated influenza vaccine. TCRdb called the RT-PCR reads again in MiXCR, with one record for every CDR3 protein. The sample lists more than 500,000 distinct CDR3 sequences; roughly 12% were seen once. Separately, the same data were catalogued under a study of T cells expressing NK-cell markers. As that study records: The TCR beta cDNA came from 5'RACE template switching with UMIs.

The sequencing here drew on PBMCs from blood, taken on the day of vaccination. The receptors come from a man aged 50-59 years who received an inactivated influenza vaccine.

This clonotype was recorded a few times. The J gene is TRBJ2-7, the V gene TRBV4-1, with 8 positions matching TRBD2. Germline CDR1 reads MGHRA; CDR2 reads YSYEKL. The CDR3 consists of 17 residues. The V and J ends lost 0 bases and 1 base, in that order; junction bases with no gene match: 8. This chain's CDR3 is CASSQEGEAGVSYEQYF. The CDR3 DNA reads TGCGCCAGCAGCCAAGAAGGGGAAGCGGGAGTGTCCTACGAGCAGTACTTC.

The J gene is TRBJ1-3, the V gene TRBV10-3, with a tentative D call TRBD1 (5 bases). The CDR3 loop spans 14 amino acids. Germline CDR1 and CDR2: ENHRY and SYGVKD. The V end was cut by 8 bases, the J end by 0 bases, with 11 bases between. CDR3 amino acids: CAIGTGSSGNTIYF. For the CDR3, the DNA is TGTGCCATCGGAACAGGAAGCTCTGGAAACACCATATATTTT.

This clonotype has a handful of counts. V and J are TRBV29-1 and TRBJ2-3, with unresolved D. The CDR3 length is 15 residues. Trimming took off 0 bases at V and 1 base at J, with 11 bases between the two ends. Germline loops: CDR1 SQVTM, CDR2 ANQGSEA. In DNA, the CDR3 is TGCAGCGTTGAAGACGTACACCGGGGCACAGATACGCAGTATTTT. Its translation: CSVEDVHRGTDTQYF.

In this sample, this clonotype turned up many times. The chain uses TRBV9 and TRBJ2-1; the D is unclear. The CDR3 runs 16 residues. Germline V CDR1 and CDR2: SGDLS, YYNGEE. V was trimmed by 0 bases and J by 7 bases, leaving 17 bases between them. The CDR3, as DNA: TGTGCCAGCAGCGTAGTAGCCGGAGTGGCGACGAATGAGCAGTTCTTC. Translating gives CASSVVAGVATNEQFF.

The sample holds many counts of this clonotype. The chain is built from TRBV6-1 and TRBJ2-1, with D tentatively TRBD1 (6 bases). The ends were cut back, 7 bases at V and 6 bases at J, with 13 bases in the middle. This CDR3 comprises 13 residues. Germline V gene lookup returns CDR1 MNHNS and CDR2 SASEGT. The CDR3 sequence: CASTDNRVNEQFF. The CDR3 DNA follows: TGTGCCAGCACCGACAACAGGGTCAATGAGCAGTTCTTC.

This clonotype has a count of ten or more. The chain is built from TRBV5-6 and TRBJ2-2; D is possibly TRBD1 (6 bases). This CDR3 comprises 16 residues. Germline-derived CDR1 and CDR2 are SGHDT and YYEEEE. V was trimmed by 0 bases and J by 8 bases, leaving 17 bases between them. CDR3 in amino acids: CASSLGRTVTAGELFF. The CDR3 DNA is TGTGCCAGCAGCTTGGGAAGGACAGTGACGGCGGGGGAGCTGTTTTTT.

This clonotype turned up a few times. This rearrangement joins TRBV3-1 to TRBJ2-7, with D possibly matching TRBD1 (6 bases). Germline V gene data show CDR1 as LGHDT and CDR2 as YNNKEL (reference sequence). CDR3 length: 13 amino acids. Trimming shortened V by 4 bases and J by 6 bases, and 13 bases separated the two germline ends. The CDR3 loop reads CASSRDHRAEQYF. Here the CDR3 DNA reads TGTGCCAGCAGCCGAGATCACAGGGCCGAGCAGTACTTC.

This clonotype was observed a handful of times. V usage is TRBV30 and J usage is TRBJ2-7; TRBD1 agrees at 10 bases. This CDR3 spans 14 amino acids. Germline V gene sequence: CDR1 GTSNPN, CDR2 SVGIG (reference sequence). The trim removed 4 bases at V and 5 bases at J, leaving 8 bases unmatched. The CDR3 sequence is CAWTLRDRGNEQYF. The DNA of the CDR3 is TGTGCCTGGACCTTGCGGGACAGGGGTAACGAGCAGTACTTC.

This clonotype was seen only a few times. A junction end diverges from the germline sequence, so it may reflect a read error. The rearrangement joins TRBV12-3 or TRBV12-4 to TRBJ2-7; no clear D gene. CDR3 length equals 12 residues. In DNA, the CDR3 is TGTGCCAGCAGTCCTAAGTGGGGTCTGCTGCACTTC. Its translation is CASSPKWGLLHF.

V gene TRBV3-1 combines with J gene TRBJ1-4, with D unclear. Trimming removed 5 bases at V and 7 bases at J, with 8 bases between. Germline CDR1 is LGHDT and CDR2 is YNNKEL (reference sequence). The CDR3 is 12 residues long. DNA of the CDR3: TGTGCCAGCAGCGCTGCGGGTGAAAAACTGTTTTTT. As protein: CASSAAGEKLFF.

This clonotype was observed at least ten times. The rearrangement links TRBV27 to TRBJ1-1; TRBD1 is a possible D gene (5 bases). Germline V gene lookup returns CDR1 MNHEY and CDR2 SMNVEV (reference sequence). The CDR3 has 18 residues. Trimming cost V 1 base and J 0 bases, with 18 bases left between them. The CDR3 protein is CASSLYWRGRGMNTEAFF. The CDR3 DNA reads as TGTGCCAGCAGTTTATATTGGCGTGGGAGGGGCATGAACACTGAAGCTTTCTTT.

This chain links TRBV3-1 with TRBJ1-2; maybe TRBD1 (6 bases). Trimming cost V 7 bases and J 4 bases, with 19 bases left between them. Germline values: CDR1 LGHDT, CDR2 YNNKEL (reference sequence). This CDR3 comprises 15 residues. CDR3 nucleotides: TGTGCCAGCACCGAACAAAGCGGGGGGCCCTATGGCTACACCTTC. Amino acid sequence: CASTEQSGGPYGYTF. Looking up the rest from reference TRBV3-1 and TRBJ1-2 gives the full variable domain: DTAVSQTPKYLVTQMGNDKSIKCEQNLGHDTMYWYKQDSKKFLKIMFSYNNKELIINETVPNRFSPKSPDKAHLNLHINSLELGDSAVYFCASTEQSGGPYGYTFGSGTRLTVV.

The table lists this clonotype with a few counts. This chain joins TRBV28 and TRBJ2-4, with D tentatively TRBD1 (6 bases). Between the trimmed V and J ends, which lost 4 bases and 0 bases, there was a span of 13 bases. The CDR3 has 16 amino acids. CDR1 and CDR2 (germline): MDHEN, SYDVKM. CDR3 protein: CASSSGQSIAKNIQYF. CDR3 DNA sequence: TGTGCCAGCAGTTCGGGACAAAGTATAGCCAAAAACATTCAGTACTTC.

The V call is TRBV3-1, the J call TRBJ2-7, with D perhaps given as TRBD1 or TRBD2 (5 bases each). V lost 6 bases and J 2 bases, leaving 17 bases between the germline ends. Germline V CDR1 and CDR2: LGHDT, YNNKEL (reference sequence). The CDR3 spans 15 residues. The CDR3, as DNA: TGTGCCAGCAGAGCCAAGTACGGGACCCCCTACGAGCAGTACTTC. It specifies CASRAKYGTPYEQYF.